This T cell receptor (beta chain) was identified in a study of blood T cell repertoires in COVID-19. The wider study: The United States, Italy and Spain were the sources of the acute and convalescent COVID-19 samples.

Authors' data handling: Counts of nucleated cells, estimated from reference gene primer amplification, were obtained. Data came from immunoSEQ multiplex PCR; TCRdb stores just in-frame clones and leaves some out. For V, J and clone size, that table is used; D and trimming come from the DNA. The table has over 200,000 clones, 87% seen once. Germline values: CDR1 SGHNT, CDR2 YYREEE (reference sequence). V lost 4 bases and J 2 bases, leaving 13 bases between the germline ends. The CDR3 has 15 residues. Individuals aged roughly 18 to 90 years were recruited from about two dozen US areas. Two consecutive negative NP/OP PCR tests, clearance, or resolved symptoms defined Cohort 3 recovery.

Sequences were obtained from PBMCs or T cells enriched from blood (not recorded which). The chain recombines TRBV5-4 with TRBJ2-1, with D perhaps matching TRBD2 (6 bases). The TCR was taken from a man between 25 and 39 years old who had recovered from COVID-19. For the CDR3, the DNA is TGTGCCAGCAGCCCGGACGGGACTCCCTACAATGAGCAGTTCTTC. This encodes CASSPDGTPYNEQFF.